The entry below describes one T cell receptor beta chain. This record belongs to a study of blood T cell repertoires in COVID-19. Study information: The samples span acute and convalescent COVID-19 from the United States, Italy and Spain.

Source study methods: By means of reference gene primer amplification, nucleated cell counts were estimated. TCRdb's table, derived via immunoSEQ multiplex PCR, lists solely in-frame clones and lacks some. V and J calls and clone size are copied from that table; D and trimming were computed from the DNA. The top ten clones hold approximately 1.5% of a sample with approximately 130,000 clones, 88% of them seen once. This CDR3 is 16 amino acids long. The V and J ends lost 4 bases and 0 bases respectively, with 16 bases between them. CDR1 and CDR2 (germline): ENHRY, SYGVKD. This receptor was taken from a human donor in a cohort sampled during active COVID-19. V gene TRBV10-3 combines with J gene TRBJ2-7; possible D gene TRBD1, 6 bases. The specimen sequenced was peripheral blood. The CDR3 nucleotides are TGTGCCATCAGTGGGTTCCTACAGGGAAGCTCCTACGAGCAGTACTTC. Translation: CAISGFLQGSSYEQYF.